These T cell receptor beta chains were read from a single sample in a study of CD8 T cells in ankylosing spondylitis. TCRdb ran MiXCR on the 5' RACE reads and lists one entry per CDR3 protein. The data contain 130,000 or so distinct CDR3 sequences, around 7% of them singletons. The sequenced sample consisted of blood, either unsorted or a sorted T cell fraction (not recorded which). These receptors were collected from a male donor with ankylosing spondylitis or in good health (not recorded which). Both conserved end residues are part of each CDR3. The order of the fields is CDR3 protein, CDR3 DNA, V gene, CDR3 length, J gene, D gene, clone size. The D gene is left open where the match is weak. Clone size is not always given. Where it is, it says once, few, many or a class for expanded clones.

CASSLLTSGNTGELFF | TGCGCCAGCAGCTTGTTGACTAGCGGGAACACCGGGGAGCTGTTTTTT | TRBV5-1 | 16 | TRBJ2-2 | TRBD2 | many
CSVETGSWGEQYF | TGCAGCGTTGAGACAGGATCCTGGGGGGAGCAGTACTTC | TRBV29-1 | 13 | TRBJ2-7 | - | many
CASSLLHREAFF | TGTGCCAGCAGCTTACTACACCGTGAAGCTTTCTTT | TRBV7-2 | 12 | TRBJ1-1 | - | many
CASSPELGHTDTQYF | TGTGCCAGCAGCCCCGAGTTGGGGCACACAGATACGCAGTATTTT | TRBV13 | 15 | TRBJ2-3 | - | many
CASSEAVNNEQFF | TGTGCCAGCAGTGAAGCCGTCAACAATGAGCAGTTCTTC | TRBV25-1 | 13 | TRBJ2-1 | - | many
CASGPVQGVSGNTIYF | TGTGCCAGCGGCCCGGTACAGGGAGTTTCTGGAAACACCATATATTTT | TRBV28 | 16 | TRBJ1-3 | - | many
CASSQGLVNTEAFF | TGTGCCAGCAGCCAAGGATTAGTGAACACTGAAGCTTTCTTT | TRBV3-1 | 14 | TRBJ1-1 | - | many
CSVGRGQGAYEQYF | TGCAGCGTTGGGAGGGGACAGGGGGCCTACGAGCAGTACTTC | TRBV29-1 | 14 | TRBJ2-7 | TRBD1 | many
CASSYSAGSGQETQYF | TGTGCCAGCAGTTATTCCGCCGGAAGCGGGCAAGAGACCCAGTACTTC | TRBV6-5 | 16 | TRBJ2-5 | - | many
CASSPALGGSYNEQFF | TGTGCCAGCAGTCCTGCCCTGGGAGGATCCTACAATGAGCAGTTCTTC | TRBV11-2 | 16 | TRBJ2-1 | - | many
CASRVPNTGELFF | TGTGCCAGCAGGGTACCCAACACCGGGGAGCTGTTTTTT | TRBV6-1 | 13 | TRBJ2-2 | - | -
CASRPYTGRHEQYF | TGTGCCAGCAGACCCTACACGGGGAGGCACGAGCAGTACTTC | TRBV27 | 14 | TRBJ2-7 | - | many
CASSWDRNTEAFF | TGCGCCAGCAGCTGGGACAGGAACACTGAAGCTTTCTTT | TRBV5-1 | 13 | TRBJ1-1 | TRBD1 | many
CASSLAGFYGYTF | TGTGCCAGCAGCTTAGCAGGATTCTATGGCTACACCTTC | TRBV7-8 | 13 | TRBJ1-2 | - | -
CASSQGANPQETQYF | TGCGCCAGCAGCCAAGGGGCGAACCCACAAGAGACCCAGTACTTC | TRBV4-3 | 15 | TRBJ2-5 | - | many
CASSPGQGARDTEAFF | TGTGCCAGCTCACCAGGACAGGGGGCGCGGGACACTGAAGCTTTCTTT | TRBV18 | 16 | TRBJ1-1 | TRBD1 | many
CASRPIAGGGNEQFF | TGTGCCAGCAGGCCTATAGCGGGGGGGGGTAATGAGCAGTTCTTC | TRBV12-3/TRBV12-4 | 15 | TRBJ2-1 | TRBD2 | -
CASSSGQGYGYPF | TGTGCCAGCAGCTCCGGACAGGGCTATGGCTACCCCTTC | TRBV12-3/TRBV12-4 | 13 | TRBJ1-2 | TRBD1 | few
CIPQEGEGELFF | TGCATCCCCCAAGAGGGAGAGGGGGAGCTGTTTTTT | TRBV29-1 | 12 | TRBJ2-2 | - | many
CASSLRQGTTYTDTQYF | TGCGCCAGCAGCTTGAGACAAGGGACTACCTACACAGATACGCAGTATTTT | TRBV5-1 | 17 | TRBJ2-3 | TRBD2 | many
CASQFGAGSNADTQYF | TGTGCCAGTCAATTTGGGGCAGGGAGTAACGCAGATACGCAGTATTTT | TRBV2 | 16 | TRBJ2-3 | - | many
CAMSSNRWNEQFF | TGTGCCATGTCCTCTAACCGGTGGAATGAGCAGTTCTTC | TRBV2 | 13 | TRBJ2-1 | - | -
CATSRDRKGNQEQPQHF | TGTGCCACCAGCAGAGATCGCAAAGGGAATCAGGAACAGCCCCAGCATTTT | TRBV15 | 17 | TRBJ1-5 | - | -
CSAGGQGAPEAFF | TGCAGCGCTGGGGGACAGGGAGCCCCTGAAGCTTTCTTT | TRBV29-1 | 13 | TRBJ1-1 | TRBD1 | many
CASSSRLAGNNEQFF | TGTGCCAGCAGCTCCCGACTAGCGGGGAACAATGAGCAGTTCTTC | TRBV7-9 | 15 | TRBJ2-1 | TRBD2 | many
CASSLGYGRSSGNTIYF | TGTGCCAGCAGCTTAGGGTATGGCAGGTCCTCTGGAAACACCATATATTTT | TRBV7-2 | 17 | TRBJ1-3 | - | many
CSAERTSGPSYEQYF | TGCAGTGCTGAGAGGACTAGCGGGCCCTCCTACGAGCAGTACTTC | TRBV20-1 | 15 | TRBJ2-7 | TRBD2 | many
CASSTRRFTEAFF | TGTGCCAGCAGTACCAGAAGGTTCACTGAAGCTTTCTTT | TRBV2 | 13 | TRBJ1-1 | - | many
CASSFTGQGWGYGYTF | TGCGCCAGCAGCTTCACAGGACAGGGATGGGGATATGGCTACACCTTC | TRBV5-1 | 16 | TRBJ1-2 | TRBD1 | many
CASSFSLGPSTDTQYF | TGTGCCAGCAGTTTTAGTCTGGGGCCGAGCACAGATACGCAGTATTTT | TRBV12-3/TRBV12-4 | 16 | TRBJ2-3 | - | many
CASSFQGSGGYTF | TGCGCCAGCAGCTTTCAGGGCTCAGGAGGCTACACCTTC | TRBV5-1 | 13 | TRBJ1-2 | - | many
CASSLLVGGNTEAFF | TGCGCCAGCAGCTTGTTAGTTGGGGGTAACACTGAAGCTTTCTTT | TRBV5-1 | 15 | TRBJ1-1 | - | many
CASSMGQGGQPQHF | TGTGCCAGTAGTATGGGTCAGGGGGGTCAGCCCCAGCATTTT | TRBV19 | 14 | TRBJ1-5 | TRBD1 | many
CSAGDGSNTYEQYF | TGCAGTGCTGGGGACGGGAGCAACACCTACGAGCAGTACTTC | TRBV20-1 | 14 | TRBJ2-7 | - | many
CASRGTSVTDTQYF | TGTGCCAGCAGAGGGACTAGCGTAACAGATACGCAGTATTTT | TRBV12-3/TRBV12-4 | 14 | TRBJ2-3 | TRBD2 | many
CASSFPSSGRNTGELFF | TGTGCCAGCAGTTTCCCATCTAGCGGAAGGAACACCGGGGAGCTGTTTTTT | TRBV28 | 17 | TRBJ2-2 | TRBD2 | many
CASSLISTNTGELFF | TGTGCCAGCAGCTTGATCAGCACGAACACCGGGGAGCTGTTTTTT | TRBV5-5 | 15 | TRBJ2-2 | - | many
CASSALQVASSYF | TGTGCCAGCAGCGCGTTACAGGTAGCAAGTTCGTATTTT | TRBV7-9 | 13 | TRBJ2-3 | - | many
CASGRTGTGGPGANVLTF | TGTGCCAGCGGGCGAACCGGGACAGGGGGCCCTGGGGCCAACGTCCTGACTTTC | TRBV12-3/TRBV12-4 | 18 | TRBJ2-6 | TRBD1 | few
CSLGGLTEQFF | TGCAGCCTTGGCGGCTTAACAGAGCAGTTCTTC | TRBV20-1 | 11 | TRBJ2-1 | - | many
CASSLAMKTDTQYF | TGTGCCAGCAGTTTAGCGATGAAGACAGATACGCAGTATTTT | TRBV12-3/TRBV12-4 | 14 | TRBJ2-3 | - | few
CASSPNSGRNSGNTIYF | TGTGCCAGCTCACCGAACTCGGGACGGAACTCTGGAAACACCATATATTTT | TRBV18 | 17 | TRBJ1-3 | - | many
CASTQNSGNTIYF | TGTGCCAGCACCCAGAACTCTGGAAACACCATATATTTT | TRBV12-3/TRBV12-4 | 13 | TRBJ1-3 | - | many
CSVEGTSGSQQYF | TGCAGCGTTGAAGGGACTAGCGGGAGTCAGCAGTACTTC | TRBV29-1 | 13 | TRBJ2-7 | TRBD2 | many
CASSWGGRTDTQYF | TGTGCCAGCAGTTGGGGGGGGCGGACAGATACGCAGTATTTT | TRBV6-5 | 14 | TRBJ2-3 | - | -
CASRMGTGALGTEAFF | TGTGCCAGCAGAATGGGTACGGGGGCGCTCGGCACTGAAGCTTTCTTT | TRBV5-5 | 16 | TRBJ1-1 | - | many
CASSLMGQGEETQYF | TGTGCCAGCAGCTTGATGGGACAGGGGGAAGAGACCCAGTACTTC | TRBV5-6 | 15 | TRBJ2-5 | TRBD1 | many
CASSPGTSGTDTQYF | TGTGCCAGCAGCCCAGGGACTAGCGGCACAGATACGCAGTATTTT | TRBV9 | 15 | TRBJ2-3 | TRBD2 | many
CASRQGTFGNTIYF | TGTGCCAGCCGGCAGGGGACGTTTGGAAACACCATATATTTT | TRBV11-2 | 14 | TRBJ1-3 | - | many